Listed below are T cell receptor beta chains from one sample, sequenced in a study of cytomegalovirus exposure and HLA in healthy donors. The protocol was immunoSEQ multiplex PCR, while the TCRdb copy is restricted to in-frame clones and leaves out a portion. This table has some 120,000 clones, 77% appearing once. The sample consisted of PBMCs. Source of these receptors: a woman in her forties in good health and CMV-seropositive. Both conserved end residues are part of each CDR3. The D gene is left open where the match is weak. Rows may omit the clone size; those that give it use once, few, many or a size class.

>TRBJ2-1|.|TRBD2|TRBV9
CASSVTSGYNEQFF
TGTGCCAGCAGCGTGACTAGCGGATACAATGAGCAGTTCTTC
>TRBJ1-2|.|TRBD1|TRBV7-9
CASSLGTGGRNYGYTF
TGTGCCAGCAGCTTAGGCACAGGGGGCAGGAACTATGGCTACACCTTC
>TRBJ2-7|.|TRBD2|TRBV28
CASRTSGSYEQYF
TGTGCCAGCCGGACTAGCGGATCCTACGAGCAGTACTTC
>TRBJ2-7|few|TRBD2|TRBV19
CASSILAGSPNDEQYF
TGTGCCAGTAGTATACTAGCGGGATCTCCAAACGACGAGCAGTACTTC
>TRBJ1-2|.|.|TRBV5-5
CASSLEGLNGYTF
TGTGCCAGCAGCTTGGAGGGGCTGAATGGCTACACCTTC
>TRBJ2-2|.|.|TRBV6-9
CARTGLPTIGELFF
TGTGCCAGGACGGGACTCCCGACAATTGGGGAGCTGTTTTTT
>TRBJ1-2|once|.|TRBV5-8
CASSFNSLLDGYTF
TGTGCCAGCAGCTTTAACAGTCTACTTGATGGCTACACCTTC
>TRBJ2-7|.|TRBD2|TRBV9
CASSVGAAGGSNEQYF
TGTGCCAGCAGCGTAGGGGCGGCGGGAGGTTCCAACGAGCAGTACTTC
>TRBJ2-7|.|TRBD2|TRBV5-6
CASSKGLAGGQAYEQYF
TGTGCCAGCAGCAAAGGACTAGCGGGAGGGCAAGCCTACGAGCAGTACTTC
>TRBJ1-3|.|.|TRBV28
CASSPIAGASGNTIYF
TGTGCCAGCAGTCCCATCGCCGGTGCCTCTGGAAACACCATATATTTT
>TRBJ2-3|.|.|TRBV19
CASRPLGADTQYF
TGTGCCAGTAGACCCCTAGGTGCAGATACGCAGTATTTT
>TRBJ2-5|.|.|TRBV5-1
CASSLNGGPETQYF
TGCGCCAGCAGCTTGAATGGAGGGCCAGAGACCCAGTACTTC
>TRBJ2-5|few|.|TRBV14
CASSQGWRQETQYF
TGTGCCAGCAGCCAAGGATGGCGGCAAGAGACCCAGTACTTC
>TRBJ2-5|.|TRBD1|TRBV7-9
CASSAIRDRGALEQYF
TGTGCCAGCAGCGCTATAAGGGACAGAGGGGCATTAGAGCAGTACTTC
>TRBJ1-5|.|.|TRBV19
CASSRRGGFNQPQHF
TGTGCCAGTAGCCGGAGGGGGGGTTTCAATCAGCCCCAGCATTTT
>TRBJ2-3|.|TRBD1|TRBV6-5
CASSDEDRGTDTQYF
TGTGCCAGCAGCGACGAGGACAGGGGAACAGATACGCAGTATTTT
>TRBJ1-1|.|.|TRBV7-9
CASSLTGYTEAFF
TGTGCCAGCAGCTTAACAGGGTACACTGAAGCTTTCTTT
>TRBJ2-7|.|TRBD2|TRBV11-2
CASSPVGRGREVVYEQYF
TGTGCCAGCAGCCCCGTTGGCCGCGGGAGGGAGGTGGTGTACGAGCAGTACTTC
>TRBJ2-5|.|TRBD2|TRBV10-3
CAIRPGLAGETQYF
TGTGCCATCAGGCCGGGACTAGCGGGAGAGACCCAGTACTTC
>TRBJ1-1|.|TRBD1|TRBV18
CASSTGQGALGTEAFF
TGTGCCAGCTCAACAGGACAGGGGGCGCTGGGCACTGAAGCTTTCTTT
>TRBJ2-4|.|.|TRBV27
CASSPLAKNIQYF
TGTGCCAGCAGTCCCCTAGCCAAAAACATTCAGTACTTC
>TRBJ1-2|.|.|TRBV30
CAWIEGNYGYTF
TGTGCCTGGATCGAGGGAAACTATGGCTACACCTTC
>TRBJ1-2|.|TRBD1|TRBV23-1
CASSQFDRGHNYGYTF
TGCGCCAGCAGTCAATTTGACAGGGGGCATAACTATGGCTACACCTTC
>TRBJ2-3|few|.|TRBV5-5
CASSLGGGTDTQYF
TGTGCCAGCAGCTTGGGGGGGGGCACAGATACGCAGTATTTT
>TRBJ1-2|.|TRBD1|TRBV28
CASRTSGGNYGYTF
TGTGCCAGCAGGACTTCAGGGGGCAACTATGGCTACACCTTC
>TRBJ2-7|.|TRBD1|TRBV7-8
CASSLNGQGVPEQYF
TGTGCCAGCAGCTTAAACGGACAGGGGGTACCCGAGCAGTACTTC
>TRBJ2-5|.|.|TRBV20-1
CSASNGETQYF
TGCAGTGCTAGCAACGGAGAGACCCAGTACTTC
>TRBJ2-7|.|TRBD1|TRBV7-2
CASSFGGQNSYEQYF
TGTGCCAGCAGCTTTGGGGGACAGAACTCCTACGAGCAGTACTTC
>TRBJ2-5|once|TRBD2|TRBV20-1
CSARLPTSVNF
TGCAGTGCTAGATTACCGACTAGCGTTAACTTC
>TRBJ2-2|.|.|TRBV4-1
CASSHPGTNTGELFF
TGCGCCAGCAGCCATCCCGGGACAAACACCGGGGAGCTGTTTTTT
>TRBJ2-7|.|TRBD2|TRBV29-1
CSVVSRGSKEVGSYEQYF
TGCAGCGTTGTTTCCCGCGGGAGTAAAGAGGTAGGGTCCTACGAGCAGTACTTC
>TRBJ2-7|.|TRBD2|TRBV5-6
CASSLGREQGYEQYF
TGTGCCAGCAGCCTCGGGCGGGAGCAAGGCTACGAGCAGTACTTC
>TRBJ1-5|.|TRBD1|TRBV7-9
CASSTTGGIYQPQHF
TGTGCCAGCAGCACGACAGGGGGCATTTATCAGCCCCAGCATTTT
>TRBJ2-7|.|TRBD2|TRBV27
CASSLRTSGYEQYF
TGTGCCAGCAGTCTTCGGACTAGCGGCTACGAGCAGTACTTC
>TRBJ2-3|.|TRBD2|TRBV7-7
CASSKGTSADTQYF
TGTGCTAGCAGCAAGGGGACTAGCGCAGATACGCAGTATTTT
>TRBJ2-5|.|.|TRBV5-1
CASSLDDSIGETQYF
TGCGCCAGCAGCTTGGACGACAGCATTGGGGAGACCCAGTACTTC
>TRBJ2-7|few|.|TRBV30
CAWSVNRGGDEQYF
TGTGCCTGGAGTGTAAATCGGGGAGGCGACGAGCAGTACTTC
>TRBJ2-5|.|TRBD2|TRBV6-1
CASSVAGGETQYF
TGTGCCAGCAGTGTTGCGGGGGGGGAGACCCAGTACTTC
>TRBJ1-6|.|TRBD1|TRBV27
CASRAEVQGPDSPLHF
TGTGCCAGCAGGGCCGAGGTACAGGGGCCGGATTCACCCCTCCACTTT
>TRBJ1-3|few|TRBD1|TRBV2
CASSGTGGGNTIYF
TGTGCCAGCAGTGGGACAGGAGGGGGAAACACCATATATTTT
>TRBJ1-5|.|.|TRBV11-2
CASSAGQPQHF
TGTGCCAGCAGCGCGGGACAGCCCCAGCATTTT
>TRBJ2-1|few|TRBD2|TRBV7-2
CASSLGLAGGNEQFF
TGTGCCAGCAGCTTAGGACTAGCGGGAGGTAATGAGCAGTTCTTC
>TRBJ2-1|.|TRBD2|TRBV6-5
CASTYGGFGNEQFF
TGTGCCAGCACCTACGGGGGGTTCGGCAATGAGCAGTTCTTC
>TRBJ2-1|.|TRBD2|TRBV10-2
CASSERGLVSNEQFF
TGCGCCAGCAGTGAGAGGGGACTAGTTTCTAATGAGCAGTTCTTC
>TRBJ1-3|.|.|TRBV2
CASSEGSPGNTIYF
TGTGCCAGCAGTGAAGGGAGCCCAGGGAACACCATATATTTT